These T cell receptor beta chains were read from a single sample in a study of shared clonotypes between healthy human individuals. This table comes from immunoSEQ multiplex PCR, and its TCRdb copy is limited to in-frame clones, with some not included. The data hold 1.4 million or so clones, with about 98.5% observed a single time. The sequenced sample was naive CD4+ T cells sorted from blood. These receptors were collected from a man aged 25-45 years in good health. The CDR3 runs from the conserved cysteine through the conserved F or W. The D gene is left open where the match is weak. The size of a clone is reported for some rows only, either as once, few or many, or as a class for expanded clones.

d_call j_call v_call clone_size cdr3_aa cdr3_nt
. TRBJ1-5 TRBV19 few CASSIYRGNQPQHF TGTGCCAGTAGTATCTACCGGGGCAATCAGCCCCAGCATTTT
TRBD1 TRBJ2-1 TRBV6-4 . CASSARGSDNEQFF TGTGCCAGCAGCGCCAGGGGGTCCGACAATGAGCAGTTCTTC
TRBD2 TRBJ2-7 TRBV4-1 . CASSQTGLVLYEQYF TGCGCCAGCAGCCAGACGGGACTAGTTCTCTACGAGCAGTACTTC
. TRBJ2-3 TRBV7-3 . CASSASLAPSSTDTQYF TGTGCCAGCAGCGCGTCCCTAGCGCCTTCTAGCACAGATACGCAGTATTTT
TRBD1 TRBJ1-3 TRBV5-1 . CASSLTGGENTIYF TGCGCCAGCAGCCTGACAGGGGGAGAAAACACCATATATTTT
. TRBJ1-1 TRBV28 . CASSREPGVAFF TGTGCCAGCAGTCGCGAGCCAGGGGTTGCTTTCTTT
. TRBJ1-1 TRBV19 . CASMAFQTGEAFF TGTGCCAGTATGGCGTTTCAGACAGGTGAGGCTTTCTTT
. TRBJ1-1 TRBV7-9 . CASSLVSFLRGTEAFF TGTGCCAGCAGCTTAGTTTCATTCCTCCGGGGCACTGAAGCTTTCTTT
. TRBJ1-2 TRBV9 . CASSMRSDFGYTF TGTGCCAGCAGCATGAGAAGCGATTTCGGCTACACCTTC
. TRBJ2-3 TRBV5-4 . CAVLGGKSTDTQYF TGTGCCGTGTTGGGCGGAAAAAGCACAGATACGCAGTATTTT
. TRBJ1-2 TRBV19 . CASSIDLAREANYGYTF TGTGCCAGTAGTATAGATCTTGCTCGAGAAGCTAACTATGGCTACACCTTC
. TRBJ1-5 TRBV7-8 . CASSSTANQPQHF TGTGCCAGCAGCTCAACGGCTAATCAGCCCCAGCATTTT
. TRBJ2-7 TRBV28 . CASSFRGTQSEQYF TGTGCCAGCAGTTTTCGCGGGACCCAGAGCGAGCAGTACTTC
TRBD2 TRBJ2-1 TRBV5-1 . CASSSGLAGLNEQFF TGCGCCAGCAGCTCGGGACTAGCGGGATTGAATGAGCAGTTCTTC
. TRBJ2-3 TRBV5-1 . CASSRRRASTDTQYF TGCGCCAGCAGCCGTCGGAGGGCTAGCACAGATACGCAGTATTTT
TRBD1 TRBJ2-5 TRBV29-1 . CSVLQGVQETQYF TGCAGCGTTCTCCAGGGGGTGCAAGAGACCCAGTACTTC
. TRBJ2-7 TRBV25-1 . CASSEFSRVSSYEQYF TGTGCCAGCAGTGAATTTTCCAGGGTGAGCTCCTACGAGCAGTACTTC
TRBD2 TRBJ2-1 TRBV4-3 once CASSQESGLAGVEQFF TGCGCCAGCAGCCAAGAATCAGGACTAGCGGGAGTCGAGCAGTTCTTC
. TRBJ2-6 TRBV13 . CASSLVAGVSSGANVLTF TGTGCCAGCAGCTTAGTTGCAGGAGTCTCCTCTGGGGCCAACGTCCTGACTTTC
TRBD1 TRBJ2-7 TRBV5-1 . CASSSGPDRDEQYF TGCGCCAGCAGCTCGGGACCCGACAGGGACGAGCAGTACTTC
. TRBJ2-2 TRBV7-8 . CASSVAGGELFF TGTGCCAGCAGCGTCGCGGGGGGGGAGCTGTTTTTT
. TRBJ2-5 TRBV29-1 . CSVAIGIQETQYF TGCAGCGTTGCAATCGGAATACAAGAGACCCAGTACTTC
. TRBJ2-7 TRBV7-9 . CASSSLGKYEQYF TGTGCCAGCAGCTCGCTAGGAAAGTACGAGCAGTACTTC
. TRBJ1-4 TRBV18 . CASSDDRDEKLFF TGTGCCAGCTCGGACGACAGAGATGAAAAACTGTTTTTT
TRBD1 TRBJ2-7 TRBV15 . CATSRGHRTGILHSYEQYF TGTGCCACCAGCAGAGGGCACAGGACAGGTATCCTCCACTCCTACGAGCAGTACTTC
. TRBJ2-1 TRBV27 . CASSLGSPLPYNEQFF TGTGCCAGCAGTTTAGGTTCACCACTTCCCTACAATGAGCAGTTCTTC
. TRBJ2-7 TRBV6-5 . CASTSSDGAAYEQYF TGTGCCAGCACCTCGAGTGATGGGGCCGCCTACGAGCAGTACTTC
. TRBJ2-7 TRBV6-6 . CASRETVVSYEQYF TGTGCCAGCAGGGAGACAGTTGTCTCCTACGAGCAGTACTTC
TRBD1 TRBJ1-2 TRBV18 . CASSPAGGADGYTF TGTGCCAGCTCACCGGCAGGGGGCGCAGATGGCTACACCTTC
TRBD2 TRBJ2-1 TRBV5-4 . CASTGTSGQFF TGTGCCAGCACGGGGACTAGCGGGCAGTTCTTC
TRBD1 TRBJ1-5 TRBV28 . CASSLGQGARSNQPQHF TGTGCCAGCAGTTTGGGACAGGGGGCGAGGAGCAATCAGCCCCAGCATTTT
. TRBJ1-1 TRBV10-3 . CAISEGGGQAFF TGTGCCATCAGTGAGGGAGGCGGACAAGCTTTCTTT
. TRBJ2-6 TRBV25-1 . CASSSGANVLTF TGTGCCAGCAGTTCTGGGGCCAACGTCCTGACTTTC
TRBD1 TRBJ1-5 TRBV18 . CASSPSSITSDRAYNQPQHF TGTGCCAGCTCACCAAGTAGCATCACTTCAGACAGGGCTTATAATCAGCCCCAGCATTTT
TRBD2 TRBJ2-3 TRBV19 . CASGLADFTDTQYF TGTGCCAGCGGACTAGCGGATTTCACAGATACGCAGTATTTT
TRBD1 TRBJ1-5 TRBV29-1 . CSPQNRGYSNQPQHF TGCAGCCCCCAAAACAGGGGATATAGCAATCAGCCCCAGCATTTT
. TRBJ2-7 TRBV5-1 . CASSLSLGWGQTYEQYF TGCGCCAGCAGCTTGAGCTTGGGGTGGGGCCAAACCTACGAGCAGTACTTC
TRBD1 TRBJ2-5 TRBV12-5 . CASGSGTGGQETQYF TGTGCTAGTGGTTCCGGGACAGGGGGCCAAGAGACCCAGTACTTC
. TRBJ1-5 TRBV2 . CASTDRRYQPQHF TGTGCCAGCACTGACAGACGGTATCAGCCCCAGCATTTT
. TRBJ2-7 TRBV28 . CASSLPLYYEQYF TGTGCCAGCAGCTTGCCCCTATACTACGAGCAGTACTTC
. TRBJ2-1 TRBV9 . CASSVQGPGYNEQFF TGTGCCAGCAGCGTACAGGGGCCAGGGTACAATGAGCAGTTCTTC
TRBD1 TRBJ2-5 TRBV9 . CASSVAGGSQETQYF TGTGCCAGCAGCGTAGCAGGGGGAAGCCAAGAGACCCAGTACTTC
. TRBJ2-5 TRBV5-1 . CASSPETQQETQYF TGCGCCAGCAGCCCCGAGACACAACAAGAGACCCAGTACTTC
. TRBJ2-3 TRBV7-3 . CASSSAPTDTQYF TGTGCCAGCAGTTCAGCCCCCACAGATACGCAGTATTTT
TRBD1 TRBJ2-3 TRBV5-1 once CASSSDRGLGDTQYF TGCGCCAGCAGCTCGGACAGGGGGCTCGGGGATACGCAGTATTTT
TRBD1 TRBJ2-7 TRBV11-1 . CASSLETGAEQYF TGTGCCAGCAGCTTAGAGACAGGGGCCGAGCAGTACTTC
TRBD2 TRBJ2-7 TRBV5-1 . CASSISGSPHEQYF TGCGCCAGCAGCATTAGCGGGAGCCCCCACGAGCAGTACTTC
. TRBJ2-7 TRBV4-1 . CASSQDRGSGSYEQYF TGCGCCAGCAGCCAAGATCGGGGTAGCGGCTCCTACGAGCAGTACTTC
. TRBJ1-5 TRBV6-5 . CASSYSGDPSNQPQHF TGTGCCAGCAGTTACTCTGGGGACCCTAGCAATCAGCCCCAGCATTTT